This entry describes one T cell receptor beta chain. This clone was recorded only once. Its antigen specificity is not known. No qualities accompany the bases; no much larger clone lies one base away. The CDR3 numbers 13 residues from cysteine through phenylalanine. Only CDR3 DNA is held: 39 bases, read in frame from base 1. Unmatched junction bases come to 4, with V trimmed by 5 bases and J by 2 bases. From a lookup of the germline V gene, CDR1 and CDR2 are SQVTM and ANQGSEA. The treatment or condition label corresponds to: around 19 received Ad26.COV2.S at low or high dose, single or two shots; about five received placebo; per-sample allocation not given. For vaccine and placebo recipients, repertoires were sequenced using samples collected on day 63 after the first injection. Between 29 July and 7 August 2020, Cohort 1b enrolled around 25 adults aged 18-55 years at one site in Boston, USA. Ad26.COV2.S consisted of a replication-incompetent adenovirus type 26 vector by which a prefusion-stabilized SARS-CoV-2 spike protein from the original Wuhan strain was expressed.

TCRbeta CDR3 regions were sequenced with the immunoSEQ Assay. After extraction, genomic DNA underwent amplification by bias-controlled multiplex PCR, followed by high-throughput sequencing. In the source study's methods: To quantify the absolute abundance of every unique TCRbeta CDR3 region, sequences were collapsed and filtered. T cell fraction was estimated by normalizing TCRbeta template counts to usable DNA, with usable DNA measured through amplification of reference genes found in all nucleated cells. Repertoire TCRs were annotated as SARS-CoV-2-specific by exact matching of V gene, CDR3 amino acid sequence and J gene to a known reactive TCR set. The reference SARS-CoV-2 TCR set was obtained from MIRA and was filtered for enrichment in COVID-19-positive ImmuneCODE repertoires, whereby public or cross-reactive TCRs were removed. Drawing on the MIRA antigens, annotated TCRs were analysed further at the level of specific ORF or position within ORF. Breadth was defined as the number of annotated unique rearrangements divided by the total number of unique productive rearrangements, and depth was defined as the summed frequency of the annotated unique rearrangements. Two-sided Wilcoxon rank-sum tests were used to compare TCR breadth between groups. TCRdb holds this immuneACCESS table with in-frame rearrangements only. Some clones are missing; in checked studies, unresolved V genes explain under half, and the rest has no known cause. V and J calls and clone size are given by that table; D and trimming were obtained from the DNA. This sample comprises some 410,000 clones, about 92% of them detected only once. The ten largest clones represent around 1.8% of the sample.

These data belong to a study of Ad26.COV2.S vaccination and SARS-CoV-2 variants (dated by TCRdb to 2020 to 2022). Some background on the complete study: Vaccine-arm donors came from COV1001, a multicentre, randomized, double-blind, placebo-controlled phase I-IIa trial of Ad26.COV2.S in healthy adults. Ad26.COV2.S was given intramuscularly at 5x10^10 or 1x10^11 viral particles, as a single shot or as two shots 56 days apart. The TCR-sequenced set comprised around 30 samples: some 19 Ad26.COV2.S vaccine recipients, 5 placebo recipients and 8 SARS-CoV-2 convalescent individuals. TCRbeta repertoire sequencing was used to assess the specificity and breadth of SARS-CoV-2-reactive T cell receptors after Ad26.COV2.S vaccination. Participants in the trial were split at random into five groups of five each, receiving low-dose or high-dose Ad26.COV2.S once or twice, or else placebo on both occasions. Investigators remained blinded to trial group allocation during experiments and outcome assessment.

Points the paper makes about the study in general: After vaccination, spike-specific CD8+ and CD4+ T cell responses were reported to show substantial breadth. The study lacked the statistical power to compare responses across vaccine doses or regimens. Non-spike TCR breadth was comparable between vaccine and placebo recipients, consistent with the vaccine containing only spike. It was noted by the authors that total T cell responses may have been underestimated by the TCR breadth and depth analyses. Ad26.COV2.S recipients had higher spike-specific TCR breadth than placebo recipients (P = 0.0014).

The sequence derives from a person aged 18-60 years who received the Ad26.COV2.S COVID-19 vaccine or a placebo. Source: peripheral blood, taken in a trial of Ad26.COV2.S vaccine versus placebo. The chain couples TRBV29-1 to TRBJ2-3; the central 7 bases match TRBD1. At the DNA level, the sequence is TGCAGCGTTAAGACAGGGTACACAGATACGCAGTATTTT. The resulting protein is CSVKTGYTDTQYF.